Listed here are 14 T cell receptor beta chains from one sample, sequenced in a study of T cells after somatic rescue of genetic block. Clones were read by immunoSEQ multiplex PCR, and TCRdb kept only the in-frame ones, dropping some. The repertoire holds about 15,000 clones, with roughly 70% as singletons. The specimen was peripheral blood mononuclear cells (PBMCs). The receptors derive from a young man.

The V gene is TRBV7-9, the J gene TRBJ1-2; D might be TRBD1 (5 bases). This CDR3 comprises 13 residues. Between the trimmed V and J ends, which lost 5 bases and 7 bases, there was a span of 14 bases. CDR1 and CDR2 (germline): SEHNR, FQNEAQ (reference sequence). The CDR3 sequence is CASSLSGGSGYTF. The CDR3 DNA reads as TGTGCCAGCAGCCTGAGCGGGGGATCTGGCTACACCTTC.

This clone was recorded a few times. The chain has TRBV6-6 and TRBJ2-7; D call uncertain. Germline V gene lookup returns CDR1 MNHNY and CDR2 SVGAGI (reference sequence). The CDR3 sequence is 16 residues long. Trimming pared 5 bases from V and 3 bases from J, leaving 20 bases between. The CDR3 sequence: CASSPSYGRPSYEQYF. CDR3 sequence (DNA): TGTGCCAGCAGTCCCTCCTACGGCAGGCCGAGCTACGAGCAGTACTTC.

The V gene is TRBV18, the J gene TRBJ2-7; D ambiguous. Trimming left V 2 bases short and J 5 bases short, with 10 bases between. Germline loops: CDR1 KGHSH, CDR2 LQKENI. This CDR3 has 13 amino acids. The CDR3 DNA sequence: TGTGCCAGCTCACCAAGACAAGGCAACGAGCAGTACTTC. Protein product: CASSPRQGNEQYF.

The chain employs TRBV5-1 and TRBJ2-7; D is uncertain. Per germline, CDR1 SGHRS and CDR2 YFSETQ. With 6 bases removed from V and 7 bases from J, the gap between germline ends came to 14 bases. This CDR3 is 12 amino acids long. The CDR3: CASNLAKGEQYF. CDR3 in DNA: TGCGCCAGCAATCTTGCCAAAGGGGAGCAGTACTTC.

The J gene is TRBJ2-7, the V gene TRBV15; D possibly corresponds to TRBD2 (6 bases). With 1 base removed from V and 3 bases from J, the gap between germline ends came to 7 bases. The CDR3 sequence is 13 residues long. The V gene's germline CDR1 is LNHNV and CDR2 YYDKDF (reference sequence). The CDR3 DNA reads as TGTGCCACCAGCAGAGGGGACTTCTACGAGCAGTACTTC. As protein: CATSRGDFYEQYF.

V and J are TRBV25-1 and TRBJ1-2, with D possibly being TRBD1 (6 bases). Germline CDR1 and CDR2: MGHDK and SYGVNS. The ends were cut back, 3 bases at V and 8 bases at J, with 7 bases in the middle. This CDR3 has 11 amino acids. This CDR3 is CASSEGAGYTF. CDR3 bases: TGTGCCAGCAGTGAGGGGGCAGGCTACACCTTC.

CDR3 bases: TGTGCCAGCAGCTTCTTACCCGGGACAGGGGGTTCCGGGGAGCTGTTTTTT. The encoded protein is CASSFLPGTGGSGELFF. The V and J genes are TRBV7-8 and TRBJ2-2, with 11 bases matching TRBD1. Germline V gene data show CDR1 as SGHVS and CDR2 as FQNEAQ. The V segment lost 3 bases and the J segment 6 bases; nucleotides outside the gene matches: 9. The CDR3 totals 17 residues.

The rearrangement links TRBV19 to TRBJ2-3; D tentatively fits TRBD1 or TRBD2 (5 bases each). The CDR3 is made up of 15 amino acids. CDR1 and CDR2 (germline): LNHDA, SQIVND (reference sequence). V was clipped by 3 bases and J by 0 bases, with 10 bases between them. In nucleotides, the CDR3 is TGTGCCAGTAGTATGAGGGGAACTAGCACAGATACGCAGTATTTT. It specifies CASSMRGTSTDTQYF.

The rearrangement uses TRBV7-3 and TRBJ1-4; D is perhaps TRBD1 (5 bases). From germline, CDR1 is SGHTA and CDR2 FQGTGA. Trimming stripped 4 bases from V and 3 bases from J, with 12 bases between. The CDR3 contains 15 residues. The CDR3 DNA reads TGTGCCAGCAGCTCAGAGGGACGGCCTAATGAAAAACTGTTTTTT. Protein product: CASSSEGRPNEKLFF.

CDR3 protein: CASSEPRRTGEGNTIYF. The CDR3 coding sequence is TGTGCCAGCAGTGAACCAAGAAGGACAGGGGAAGGAAACACCATATATTTT. The J gene is TRBJ1-3, the V gene TRBV6-1, with 9 bases lining up with TRBD1. The CDR3 has 17 residues. V shed 2 bases, J shed 4 bases, and the junction held 9 bases outside the gene matches. Germline loops: CDR1 MNHNS, CDR2 SASEGT.

This clone has a handful of counts. The gene calls are TRBV27 and TRBJ2-3, with D possibly TRBD2 on 6 matching bases. V lost 4 bases to trimming and J lost 0 bases, with 14 bases between them. The CDR3 extends over 16 amino acids. The germline V gene has CDR1 MNHEY and CDR2 SMNVEV (reference sequence). CDR3 sequence reads: CASSWRASGSTDTQYF. CDR3 nucleotide sequence: TGTGCCAGCAGTTGGAGGGCGAGCGGGAGCACAGATACGCAGTATTTT.

The rearrangement uses TRBV11-2 and TRBJ2-7; no firm D call. Trimming shortened V by 0 bases and J by 2 bases, and 11 bases separated the two germline ends. The CDR3 length is 15 residues. Per the germline V gene, CDR1 is SGHAT and CDR2 is FQNNGV. As DNA, the CDR3 is TGTGCCAGCAGCTTAGAACAGCTTGGGGCCTACGAGCAGTACTTC. Translating gives CASSLEQLGAYEQYF.

This clone was observed a single time. The chain employs TRBV27 and TRBJ2-7; 7 bases are a match to TRBD2. V shed 2 bases and J 2 bases; nucleotides not matched to a gene: 3. There are 14 residues in the CDR3. Germline lookup yields CDR1 MNHEY and CDR2 SMNVEV (reference sequence). DNA of the CDR3: TGTGCCAGCAGTTTAAGGCTAGCGGCCTACGAGCAGTACTTC. Amino acids: CASSLRLAAYEQYF.

The chain carries TRBV9 and TRBJ2-3, with unresolved D. The CDR3 has 13 residues. Trimming removed 2 bases from V and 1 base from J, with 5 bases in between. Germline V gene data show CDR1 as SGDLS and CDR2 as YYNGEE. For the CDR3, the DNA is TGTGCCAGCAGCGTTGGACGCACAGATACGCAGTATTTT. Translating gives CASSVGRTDTQYF.